This is a list of T cell receptor beta chains from one sample in a study of OX40 agonist ivuxolimab in advanced cancers. Sequencing was performed with immunoSEQ multiplex PCR; in TCRdb, only in-frame clones are kept and a portion is missing. This sample has 30,000 to 45,000 clones, with around 86% found just once. Source: CD4+ or CD8+ T cells sorted from blood, taken in a trial of the OX40 agonist ivuxolimab. These receptors were taken from an adult with an advanced solid tumor such as melanoma, head and neck, liver or kidney cancer. CDR3s include the opening cysteine and the closing phenylalanine or tryptophan. A D gene is named only where the DNA matches it firmly. Rows give clone size only sometimes, using once, few, many, or a class for an expanded clone.

clone size: .
D gene: TRBD1
J gene: TRBJ1-2
V gene: TRBV5-6
CDR3 protein: CASSPMGQGTKGYTF
CDR3 DNA: TGTGCCAGCAGCCCCATGGGACAGGGGACGAAAGGCTACACCTTC

clone size: .
D gene: TRBD1
J gene: TRBJ1-1
V gene: TRBV28
CDR3 protein: CASSLRRTGGTEAFF
CDR3 DNA: TGTGCCAGCAGTTTACGTAGGACAGGGGGCACTGAAGCTTTCTTT

clone size: .
D gene: .
J gene: TRBJ2-5
V gene: TRBV29-1
CDR3 protein: CSVPPVSAPRGETQYF
CDR3 DNA: TGCAGCGTTCCCCCGGTGTCTGCGCCTAGGGGGGAGACCCAGTACTTC

clone size: .
D gene: TRBD1
J gene: TRBJ2-5
V gene: TRBV28
CDR3 protein: CASIPLKRGHETQYF
CDR3 DNA: TGTGCCAGCATTCCTTTGAAGAGGGGGCACGAGACCCAGTACTTC

clone size: .
D gene: .
J gene: TRBJ2-2
V gene: TRBV4-1
CDR3 protein: CASSQVARWDTGELFF
CDR3 DNA: TGCGCCAGCAGCCAAGTTGCCCGGTGGGACACCGGGGAGCTGTTTTTT

clone size: few
D gene: TRBD1
J gene: TRBJ1-2
V gene: TRBV6-6
CDR3 protein: CASSSPGTGGNYGYTF
CDR3 DNA: TGTGCCAGCAGTTCCCCCGGGACAGGGGGCAACTATGGCTACACCTTC

clone size: .
D gene: .
J gene: TRBJ1-1
V gene: TRBV5-4
CDR3 protein: CASSLQGQGDTEAFF
CDR3 DNA: TGTGCCAGCAGCTTACAGGGCCAAGGGGACACTGAAGCTTTCTTT

clone size: .
D gene: TRBD2
J gene: TRBJ2-7
V gene: TRBV18
CDR3 protein: CASSPTGGMSYEQYF
CDR3 DNA: TGTGCCAGCTCACCAACGGGAGGGATGTCCTACGAGCAGTACTTC

clone size: .
D gene: TRBD1
J gene: TRBJ1-5
V gene: TRBV27
CDR3 protein: CASSPVATGTHQPQHF
CDR3 DNA: TGTGCCAGCAGTCCGGTCGCGACAGGGACCCATCAGCCCCAGCATTTT

clone size: .
D gene: .
J gene: TRBJ2-2
V gene: TRBV5-1
CDR3 protein: CASSLLSSENTGELFF
CDR3 DNA: TGCGCCAGCAGCTTGTTGTCCTCAGAGAACACCGGGGAGCTGTTTTTT

clone size: once
D gene: .
J gene: TRBJ1-3
V gene: TRBV7-9
CDR3 protein: CASSPDGPWGGNTIYF
CDR3 DNA: TGTGCCAGCAGCCCCGACGGACCATGGGGAGGAAACACCATATATTTT

clone size: few
D gene: TRBD1
J gene: TRBJ1-5
V gene: TRBV19
CDR3 protein: CASREGQHSNQPQHF
CDR3 DNA: TGTGCCAGTAGAGAGGGACAGCATAGCAATCAGCCCCAGCATTTT

clone size: .
D gene: .
J gene: TRBJ2-7
V gene: TRBV12-5
CDR3 protein: CASGLDPEEHEQYF
CDR3 DNA: TGTGCTAGTGGTTTGGACCCCGAAGAGCACGAGCAGTACTTC

clone size: .
D gene: TRBD2
J gene: TRBJ2-1
V gene: TRBV9
CDR3 protein: CASSPPGLAGGGNEQFF
CDR3 DNA: TGTGCCAGCAGCCCTCCGGGACTAGCGGGGGGAGGAAATGAGCAGTTCTTC

clone size: .
D gene: .
J gene: TRBJ1-4
V gene: TRBV7-9
CDR3 protein: CASSLTFEKLFF
CDR3 DNA: TGTGCCAGCAGTTTGACGTTTGAAAAACTGTTTTTT

clone size: .
D gene: .
J gene: TRBJ2-7
V gene: TRBV19
CDR3 protein: CASSTKMTGSYEQYF
CDR3 DNA: TGTGCCAGTAGTACAAAAATGACAGGCTCCTACGAGCAGTACTTC

clone size: .
D gene: TRBD2
J gene: TRBJ2-7
V gene: TRBV11-2
CDR3 protein: CASSLVGRQREQCEQYF
CDR3 DNA: TGTGCCAGCAGCTTAGTGGGCCGGCAGCGGGAGCAATGCGAGCAGTACTTC

clone size: .
D gene: .
J gene: TRBJ2-1
V gene: TRBV29-1
CDR3 protein: CSVEGGYNEQFF
CDR3 DNA: TGCAGCGTTGAAGGGGGCTACAATGAGCAGTTCTTC

clone size: .
D gene: .
J gene: TRBJ1-1
V gene: TRBV11-2
CDR3 protein: CASSLDIDTEAFF
CDR3 DNA: TGTGCCAGCAGCTTAGATATCGACACTGAAGCTTTCTTT

clone size: .
D gene: TRBD2
J gene: TRBJ2-5
V gene: TRBV5-1
CDR3 protein: CASSLLAGSQETQYF
CDR3 DNA: TGCGCCAGCAGCTTACTAGCGGGGAGCCAAGAGACCCAGTACTTC

clone size: .
D gene: TRBD2
J gene: TRBJ2-7
V gene: TRBV15
CDR3 protein: CATSGTSGREHYEQYF
CDR3 DNA: TGTGCCACCAGTGGAACAAGCGGGAGGGAGCACTACGAGCAGTACTTC

clone size: .
D gene: .
J gene: TRBJ2-5
V gene: TRBV9
CDR3 protein: CASSAQEGETQYF
CDR3 DNA: TGTGCCAGCAGCGCCCAAGAGGGCGAGACCCAGTACTTC